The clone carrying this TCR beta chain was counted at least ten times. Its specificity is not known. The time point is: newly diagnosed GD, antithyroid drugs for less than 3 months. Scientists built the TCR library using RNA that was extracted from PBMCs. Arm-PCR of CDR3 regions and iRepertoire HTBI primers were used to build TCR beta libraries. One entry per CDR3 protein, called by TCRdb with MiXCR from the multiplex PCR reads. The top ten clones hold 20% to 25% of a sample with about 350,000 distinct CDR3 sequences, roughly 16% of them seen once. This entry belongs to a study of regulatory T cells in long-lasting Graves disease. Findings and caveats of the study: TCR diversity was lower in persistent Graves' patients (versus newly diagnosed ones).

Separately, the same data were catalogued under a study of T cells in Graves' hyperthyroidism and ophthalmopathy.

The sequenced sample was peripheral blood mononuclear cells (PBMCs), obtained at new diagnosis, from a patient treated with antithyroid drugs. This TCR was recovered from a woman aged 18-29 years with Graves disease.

The CDR3 region has the DNA TGTGCCAGCAGTTTCACCCCCGGCAGGGTAGGGGCCTACGAGCAGTACTTC. It codes for CASSFTPGRVGAYEQYF. The gene calls are TRBV28 and TRBJ2-7; D is possibly TRBD1 (5 bases). From germline, CDR1 is MDHEN and CDR2 SYDVKM. The ends were cut back, 3 bases at V and 2 bases at J, with 20 bases in the middle. The CDR3 runs to 17 residues. Supplemented by reference TRBV28 and TRBJ2-7, the full variable domain reads DVKVTQSSRYLVKRTGEKVFLECVQDMDHENMFWYRQDPGLGLRLIYFSYDVKMKEKGDIPEGYSVSREKKERFSLILESASTNQTSMYLCASSFTPGRVGAYEQYFGPGTRLTVT.